This T cell receptor (beta chain) was retrieved from a study of cytomegalovirus exposure and HLA in healthy donors. General study findings and limits: Among TCR beta chains, those listed as cytomegalovirus-associated numbered roughly 150.

The CDR3 length is 14 residues. Trimming stripped 4 bases from V and 11 bases from J, with 18 bases between. The germline CDR1 and CDR2 sequences are SGHTA and FQGNSA. Here immunoSEQ multiplex PCR was the method, and the copy in TCRdb shows in-frame clones only, minus some. The table shows around 61,000 clones, with roughly nine tenths occurring only once. Concerning this clone: Its specificity is not known.

The TCR sequence derives from a man in his late teens or twenties in good health and CMV-seronegative. This sequence joins TRBV7-2 and TRBJ1-5; D is perhaps TRBD1 (6 bases). The sample was PBMCs. This chain's CDR3 is CASSSTGEKGTQHF. In DNA form, the CDR3 reads TGTGCCAGCAGCTCGACAGGTGAAAAGGGGACCCAGCATTTT.